This T cell receptor beta chain stems from a study of PD-L1 blockade in urothelial cancer. Clones were read by immunoSEQ multiplex PCR, and TCRdb kept only the in-frame ones, dropping some. The data show some 77,000 clones, about nine tenths seen once. V was pared by 2 bases and J by 2 bases, with 4 bases of the junction left unmatched. CDR1 and CDR2 from the germline V gene are SGHRS and YFSETQ. This CDR3 is built from 16 residues. This clonotype was obtained from a woman in her 70s with urothelial cancer. This rearrangement joins TRBV5-1 to TRBJ2-2; 9 bases agree with TRBD2. The sequencing used PBMCs, collected around atezolizumab (anti-PD-L1) treatment. CDR3 in amino acids: CASSFLAGPNTGELFF. The CDR3 DNA reads TGCGCCAGCAGCTTCCTAGCGGGGCCCAACACCGGGGAGCTGTTTTTT.